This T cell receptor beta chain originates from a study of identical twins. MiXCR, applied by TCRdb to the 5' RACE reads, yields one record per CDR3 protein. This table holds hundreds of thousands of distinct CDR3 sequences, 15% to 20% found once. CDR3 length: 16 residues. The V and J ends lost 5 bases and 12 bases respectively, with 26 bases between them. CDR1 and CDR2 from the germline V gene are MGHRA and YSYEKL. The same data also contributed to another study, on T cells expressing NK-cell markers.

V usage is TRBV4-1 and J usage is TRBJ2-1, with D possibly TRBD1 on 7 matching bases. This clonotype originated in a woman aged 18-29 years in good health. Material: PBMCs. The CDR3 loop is CASSEGGTDRGHGQFF. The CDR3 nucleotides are TGCGCCAGCAGCGAAGGAGGGACAGATCGAGGCCATGGGCAGTTCTTC.